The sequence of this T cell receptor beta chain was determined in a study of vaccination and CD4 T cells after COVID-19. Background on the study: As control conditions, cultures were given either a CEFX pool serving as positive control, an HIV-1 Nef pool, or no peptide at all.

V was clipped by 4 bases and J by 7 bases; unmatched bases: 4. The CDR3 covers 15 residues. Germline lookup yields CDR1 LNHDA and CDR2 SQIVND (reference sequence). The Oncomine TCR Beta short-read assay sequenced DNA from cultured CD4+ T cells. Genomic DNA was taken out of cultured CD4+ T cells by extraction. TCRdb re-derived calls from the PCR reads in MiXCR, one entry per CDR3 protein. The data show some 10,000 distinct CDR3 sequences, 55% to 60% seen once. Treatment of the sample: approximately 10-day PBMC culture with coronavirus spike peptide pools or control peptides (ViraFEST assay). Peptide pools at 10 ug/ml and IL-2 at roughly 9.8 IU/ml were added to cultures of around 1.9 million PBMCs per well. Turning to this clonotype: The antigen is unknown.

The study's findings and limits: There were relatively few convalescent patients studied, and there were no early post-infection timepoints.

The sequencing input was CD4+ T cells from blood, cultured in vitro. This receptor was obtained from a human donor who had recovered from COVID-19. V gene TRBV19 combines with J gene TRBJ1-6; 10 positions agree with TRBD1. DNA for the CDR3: TGTGCCAGTAGTACGACGGGACAGGGGAATTCACCCCTCCACTTT. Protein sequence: CASSTTGQGNSPLHF.